The clone carrying this T cell receptor beta chain appeared a single time. Study processing details: The assay estimated nucleated cells by amplifying reference gene primers. Profiled with immunoSEQ multiplex PCR; TCRdb holds only in-frame clones, not every one. V and J calls and clone size are copied from that table; D and trimming were computed from the DNA. This table holds 300,000 to 450,000 clones, roughly 85% found once. This entry comes from a study of blood T cell repertoires in COVID-19. Study overall: Donors in the United States, Italy and Spain gave samples during acute or convalescent COVID-19. In each case, the material was cDNA or gDNA derived from T cells, B-cell-depleted T cells, or PBMCs.

The CDR3 sequence is 16 residues long. Germline V gives CDR1 PRHDT, CDR2 FYEKMQ (reference sequence). The V and J ends lost 4 bases and 4 bases respectively, with 20 bases between them. The chain uses TRBV13 and TRBJ2-7, with D maybe TRBD1 (7 bases). This receptor was taken from a woman younger than 35 with acute or convalescent COVID-19. Sequenced: peripheral blood. The CDR3, as DNA: TGTGCCAGCAGCTCCACCCAGGGGGGTAAGCCTTACGAGCAGTACTTC. Its translation: CASSSTQGGKPYEQYF.